These 11 T cell receptor beta chains were all obtained from the same sample, sequenced in a study of shared clonotypes between healthy human individuals. Only in-frame clones appear in the TCRdb table, and some are missing; sequencing was by immunoSEQ multiplex PCR. The table has 2,500,000 or so clones, approximately 90% seen once; the top ten hold approximately 0.39%. Sequencing was performed on naive CD4+ T cells from PBMCs. Indicated subset: CD45RA+ positively selected. These receptors came from a man younger than 30 in good health. Some clones in this sample may be carry-over from other donors' samples.

V and J are TRBV5-8 and TRBJ1-1, with D unclear. This CDR3 region has 13 residues. Trimming removed 0 bases at V and 4 bases at J, with 7 bases between. The germline CDR1 and CDR2 sequences are SGHTS and YDEGEE. The CDR3 nucleotides are TGTGCCAGCAGCTTGGGTAAGGGCACTGAAGCTTTCTTT. Amino acid sequence: CASSLGKGTEAFF.

The rearrangement joins TRBV6-1 to TRBJ2-5, with 8 bases that match TRBD1. The ends lost 2 bases at V and 6 bases at J; junction bases unmatched: 11. Germline V gene lookup returns CDR1 MNHNS and CDR2 SASEGT. The length of the CDR3 is 16 residues. CDR3 loop: CASSEFETGVYQTQYF. CDR3 in DNA: TGTGCCAGCAGTGAATTTGAGACAGGGGTCTACCAGACCCAGTACTTC.

The table lists this clone with a count of one. This rearrangement joins TRBV5-8 to TRBJ2-7; TRBD2 matches at 7 bases. The germline gives CDR1 SGHTS, CDR2 YDEGEE. The V segment lost 1 base and the J segment 3 bases; nucleotides outside the gene matches: 7. This CDR3 region has 15 residues. The CDR3 region has the DNA TGTGCCAGCAGCTTGATGGCTAGCGGCGTCTACGAGCAGTACTTC. Translated, it gives CASSLMASGVYEQYF.

J is TRBJ1-2 and V is TRBV10-3; D is unclear. The length of the CDR3 is 16 residues. Trimming stripped 0 bases from V and 8 bases from J, with 19 bases between. Germline V gene sequence: CDR1 ENHRY, CDR2 SYGVKD. The CDR3 loop is CAISESWIGDSVGYTF. Written as DNA, the CDR3 is TGTGCCATCAGTGAGTCGTGGATCGGAGATTCGGTCGGCTACACCTTC.

The genes are TRBV5-1 and TRBJ1-6; D might be TRBD1 (5 bases). The germline V and J ends were trimmed by 5 bases and 10 bases, with 28 bases remaining between them. Germline CDR1 reads SGHRS; CDR2 reads YFSETQ. This CDR3 is 18 amino acids long. This chain's CDR3 is CASRSPPRDDSLSSPLHF. In nucleotides, the CDR3 is TGCGCCAGCAGATCCCCGCCCAGGGATGATAGTCTGAGCTCACCCCTCCACTTT.

There are a few counts of this clone. The V call is TRBV5-1, the J call TRBJ1-5; D is undetermined. The V gene's germline CDR1 is SGHRS and CDR2 YFSETQ. V was trimmed by 4 bases and J by 5 bases, leaving 13 bases between them. The CDR3 consists of 14 residues. The CDR3 protein is CASSPRGFDQPQHF. The CDR3, as DNA: TGCGCCAGCAGCCCCAGAGGTTTCGATCAGCCCCAGCATTTT.

This clone was observed once. The rearrangement uses TRBV9 and TRBJ2-7; TRBD2 matches 10 bases. CDR1 and CDR2 from the germline V gene are SGDLS and YYNGEE. Trimming removed 1 base from V and 2 bases from J; junction bases left unmatched: 0. This CDR3 comprises 14 residues. CDR3 coding DNA: TGTGCCAGCAGCGTACTAGCGGGGGCCTACGAGCAGTACTTC. Residues: CASSVLAGAYEQYF.

The V call is TRBV7-9, the J call TRBJ1-1; 9 bases match TRBD1. CDR1 is SEHNR and CDR2 is FQNEAQ in the germline V gene (reference sequence). V shed 1 base and J 2 bases; nucleotides not matched to a gene: 8. CDR3 size: 17 residues. CDR3 amino acids: CASSLGGQGLRNTEAFF. CDR3 nucleotides: TGTGCCAGCAGCTTAGGAGGACAGGGGTTGAGAAACACTGAAGCTTTCTTT.

V and J are TRBV5-4 and TRBJ2-3; 9 nucleotides agree with TRBD2. V lost 4 bases and J lost 2; bases outside the gene matches: 14. The CDR3 length is 18 residues. Germline CDR1 is SGHNT and CDR2 is YYREEE (reference sequence). The CDR3 region has the DNA TGTGCCAGCAGCCTTCTAAAGGCGGCTAGCGGGAACACAGATACGCAGTATTTT. Translated: CASSLLKAASGNTDTQYF. The variable domain in full, completed from reference TRBV5-4 and TRBJ2-3, reads ETGVTQSPTHLIKTRGQQVTLRCSSQSGHNTVSWYQQALGQGPQFIFQYYREEENGRGNFPPRFSGLQFPNYSSELNVNALELDDSALYLCASSLLKAASGNTDTQYFGPGTRLTVL.

The chain is built from TRBV2 and TRBJ2-2; D gene ambiguous. The ends were cut back, 8 bases at V and 3 bases at J, with 10 bases in the middle. The germline gives CDR1 SNHLY, CDR2 FYNNEI. CDR3 length equals 13 residues. CDR3 residues: CASGIEDTGELFF. In DNA form, the CDR3 reads TGTGCCAGCGGGATTGAGGACACCGGGGAGCTGTTTTTT.

CDR3 DNA: TGTGCCAGCAGCGCCGGGACTAGCGGGTTTCTTGAGCAGTTCTTC. Its translation: CASSAGTSGFLEQFF. The chain employs TRBV5-6 and TRBJ2-1, with TRBD2 identical over 12 bases. There are 15 residues in the CDR3. Germline assignment: CDR1 SGHDT and CDR2 YYEEEE. After removal of 4 bases from V and 9 bases from J, the junction contained 8 bases not matched to a gene.